The next 12 T cell receptor beta chains were all read from a single sample in a study of T-cell memory formation after mild COVID-19. A single record per CDR3 protein comes from TCRdb applying MiXCR to the 5' RACE reads. This table holds around 510,000 distinct CDR3 sequences, roughly a fifth found once. Source material: PBMCs or a T cell subset sorted from them (not recorded which). The receptors originated from an adult woman who had mild COVID-19 (a few samples of this study predate the infection). Cell type and time point are not known.

This sequence joins TRBV6-1 and TRBJ1-2; TRBD1 is a possible D gene (5 bases). The V gene lost 8 bases and the J gene lost 6 bases, with 13 bases spanning the gap. CDR1 MNHNS and CDR2 SASEGT come from the germline V gene. The CDR3 has 12 residues. CDR3 sequence (DNA): TGTGCCAGCCGGAACAGGCACCATGGCTACACCTTC. This encodes CASRNRHHGYTF.

The CDR3 protein is CASSQDRTGGDSYEQYF. In DNA, the CDR3 is TGCGCCAGCAGCCAAGATCGGACAGGGGGCGACTCCTACGAGCAGTACTTC. V gene TRBV4-1 combines with J gene TRBJ2-7; the match to TRBD1 covers 11 bases. Germline loops: CDR1 MGHRA, CDR2 YSYEKL. J lost 0 bases, V lost 0 bases, and 4 bases had no gene match. The CDR3 totals 17 residues.

The chain recombines TRBV20-1 with TRBJ1-5; the D gene is possibly TRBD1 (6 bases). V gave up 4 bases and J gave up 3 bases, with 10 bases separating them. Germline assignment: CDR1 DFQATT and CDR2 SNEGSKA (reference sequence). This CDR3 is 13 amino acids long. CDR3 protein: CSANSGVNQPQHF. The CDR3 nucleotides are TGCAGTGCTAATTCAGGGGTCAATCAGCCCCAGCATTTT.

This clonotype was found once. The V and J genes are TRBV7-2 and TRBJ1-2; D call uncertain. V was cut by 5 bases and J by 12 bases, with 22 bases left in between. This CDR3 spans 14 amino acids. Germline V lookup: CDR1 SGHTA, CDR2 FQGNSA. This CDR3 reads CASSTLLSTMINTF. The CDR3 nucleotides read TGTGCCAGCAGCACGCTTCTGTCTACTATGATTAACACCTTC. Complete variable domain (other parts from reference TRBV7-2 and TRBJ1-2): GAGVSQSPSNKVTEKGKDVELRCDPISGHTALYWYRQSLGQGLEFLIYFQGNSAPDKSGLPSDRFSAERTGGSVSTLTIQRTQQEDSAVYLCASSTLLSTMINTFGSGTRLTVV.

This clonotype showed up just a few times. V and J are TRBV4-2 and TRBJ1-1, with TRBD1 as a possible D gene (5 bases). Per germline, CDR1 LGHNA and CDR2 YNFKEQ. The CDR3 spans 15 residues. Trimming took 1 base from V and 1 from J, leaving 10 bases between them. This chain's CDR3 is CASSQGGRSNTEAFF. The CDR3 nucleotides read TGTGCCAGCAGCCAAGGGGGCAGATCGAACACTGAAGCTTTCTTT.

This clonotype was counted many times. V is TRBV9 and J is TRBJ1-6; tentative D call: TRBD1 (6 bases). Per germline, CDR1 SGDLS and CDR2 YYNGEE. The CDR3 is made up of 16 amino acids. Trimming pared 4 bases from V and 7 bases from J, leaving 18 bases between. In DNA, the CDR3 is TGTGCCAGCAGCCCCCGGACAGATCAGCGGAATTCACCCCTCCACTTT. Amino acid sequence: CASSPRTDQRNSPLHF.

The chain is built from TRBV9 and TRBJ2-1; D is unclear. V was cut by 0 bases and J by 9 bases, with 13 bases left in between. Germline lookup yields CDR1 SGDLS and CDR2 YYNGEE. The CDR3 is made up of 14 amino acids. The CDR3 reads CASSVGPERGEQFF. The CDR3 DNA reads TGTGCCAGCAGCGTAGGCCCGGAGCGTGGTGAGCAGTTCTTC.

In its sample, this clonotype was seen once. The V gene is TRBV10-2, the J gene TRBJ1-6, with D uncertain. Per the germline V gene, CDR1 is WSHSY and CDR2 is SAAADI. This CDR3 region has 12 residues. Trimming pared 3 bases from V and 6 bases from J, leaving 3 bases between. CDR3: CASSDGNSPLHF. The CDR3 DNA reads as TGCGCCAGCAGTGATGGTAATTCACCCCTCCACTTT.

This clonotype was recorded many times. This CDR3 reads CASSLGQGAREAQYF. CDR3 nucleotide sequence: TGTGCCAGCAGCTTGGGACAGGGGGCTAGGGAGGCCCAGTACTTC. V usage is TRBV7-9 and J usage is TRBJ2-5; TRBD1 matches at 12 bases. Germline lookup yields CDR1 SEHNR and CDR2 FQNEAQ (reference sequence). J was trimmed by 9 bases and V by 3 bases; bases with no gene match: 8. The CDR3 is made up of 15 amino acids.

This clonotype came up a few times. CDR3 in DNA: TGTGCCAGCAGCCTTACCCTTTCCCGAGATACGCAGTATTTT. Its translation is CASSLTLSRDTQYF. This sequence joins TRBV7-8 and TRBJ2-3, with unresolved D. This CDR3 spans 14 amino acids. CDR1 and CDR2 from the germline V gene are SGHVS and FQNEAQ. With 5 bases removed from V and 5 bases from J, the gap between germline ends came to 14 bases.

This clonotype was picked up a small number of times. The J gene is TRBJ2-7, the V gene TRBV14; D uncertain. Germline V lookup: CDR1 SGHDN, CDR2 FVKESK. V dropped 1 base and J dropped 4 bases, with 14 bases sitting between them. The CDR3 contains 15 residues. CDR3 in DNA: TGTGCCAGCAGCCAAGTCAACGAATTCACGTACGAGCAGTACTTC. It specifies CASSQVNEFTYEQYF.

This clonotype was picked up a small number of times. The V and J genes are TRBV2 and TRBJ1-4; 10 bases line up with TRBD1. From germline, CDR1 is SNHLY and CDR2 FYNNEI. Trimming cost V 4 bases and J 6 bases; bases outside gene matches: 8. The CDR3 spans 16 residues. The CDR3 sequence is CASSAGTGVVDEKLFF. The DNA of the CDR3 is TGTGCCAGCAGTGCCGGGACAGGGGTCGTTGATGAAAAACTGTTTTTT. The full variable domain, rest sourced from reference TRBV2 and TRBJ1-4, is EPEVTQTPSHQVTQMGQEVILRCVPISNHLYFYWYRQILGQKVEFLVSFYNNEISEKSEIFDDQFSVERPDGSNFTLKIRSTKLEDSAMYFCASSAGTGVVDEKLFFGSGTQLSVL.